A selection of T cell receptor beta chains follows, all from one sample in a study of cytomegalovirus exposure and HLA in healthy donors. TCRdb's table, derived via immunoSEQ multiplex PCR, lists solely in-frame clones and lacks some. This repertoire shows some 210,000 clones, less than 85% found once; its top ten account for about 6%. The specimen sequenced was PBMCs. These receptors all come from a woman aged 18 to 35 in good health and CMV-seronegative. The CDR3 runs from the conserved cysteine through the conserved F or W. D genes are given only for firm matches. Part of the rows lack a size; the others show once, few, many or a class for expanded clones.

CASSYWAGDYGYTF	TGTGCCAGCAGTTACTGGGCAGGGGACTATGGCTACACCTTC	-	TRBV6-6	-	14	TRBJ1-2
CASSGPAGNTEAFF	TGTGCCAGCAGTGGCCCAGCGGGGAACACTGAAGCTTTCTTT	-	TRBV28	-	14	TRBJ1-1
CASGGPRESTGELFF	TGTGCCAGCGGGGGCCCTCGGGAGTCCACCGGGGAGCTGTTTTTT	-	TRBV28	-	15	TRBJ2-2
CASSLGGGQDNEQFF	TGCGCCAGCAGCTTGGGAGGGGGCCAGGACAATGAGCAGTTCTTC	-	TRBV5-1	TRBD1	15	TRBJ2-1
CASSLSGQGHSSYNEQFF	TGTGCCAGCAGTTTAAGTGGGCAGGGCCATAGCTCCTACAATGAGCAGTTCTTC	few	TRBV27	-	18	TRBJ2-1
CASSEAGTVNEKLFF	TGTGCCAGCAGTGAAGCCGGGACGGTTAATGAAAAACTGTTTTTT	-	TRBV2	-	15	TRBJ1-4
CASSRSPRTSGNANTGELFF	TGCGCCAGCAGCCGTAGCCCTAGAACTAGCGGTAACGCGAACACCGGGGAGCTGTTTTTT	-	TRBV4-1	TRBD2	20	TRBJ2-2
CASSTGTAEVAGYTF	TGCGCCAGCAGCACAGGGACCGCGGAGGTTGCTGGCTACACCTTC	-	TRBV5-1	-	15	TRBJ1-2
CASSLGQDSNQPQHF	TGCGCCAGCAGCTTAGGACAGGATAGCAATCAGCCCCAGCATTTT	-	TRBV5-1	TRBD1	15	TRBJ1-5
CASSGGAGGPNEQFF	TGTGCCAGCAGCGGAGGAGCGGGAGGGCCCAATGAGCAGTTCTTC	-	TRBV5-4	TRBD2	15	TRBJ2-1